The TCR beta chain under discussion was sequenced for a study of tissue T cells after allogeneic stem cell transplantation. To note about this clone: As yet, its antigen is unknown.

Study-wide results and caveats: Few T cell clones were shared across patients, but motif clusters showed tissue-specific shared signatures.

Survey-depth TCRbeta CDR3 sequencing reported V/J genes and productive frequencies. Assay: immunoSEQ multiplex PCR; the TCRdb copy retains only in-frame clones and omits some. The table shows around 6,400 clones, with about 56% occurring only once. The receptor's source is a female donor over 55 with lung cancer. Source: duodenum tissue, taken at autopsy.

The CDR3 here is CASSESLVDWGSPLHF. The CDR3 DNA follows: TGCGCCAGCAGTGAATCCCTTGTCGATTGGGGTTCACCCCTCCACTTT. J is TRBJ1-6 and V is TRBV10-2; D is unresolved. Trimming left V 3 bases short and J 9 bases short, with 18 bases between. Germline-derived CDR1 and CDR2 are WSHSY and SAAADI. The CDR3 contains 16 residues.